The 15 T cell receptor beta chains reported below all come from one sample, sequenced in a study of tumor and adjacent non-tumor tissue in lung cancer. The template was RNA from unsorted bulk tissue. Distant lung tissue was collected more than 3 cm away from the tumor edge. A modified ARM-PCR protocol with three rounds of nested PCR amplified TCRbeta. TCRdb re-analysed the multiplex PCR reads in MiXCR, keeping a single row per CDR3 protein. The sample lists roughly 44,000 distinct CDR3 sequences; around 67% were seen once. Sequenced sample: distant non-tumor lung tissue. The receptors stem from a woman between 40 and 55 years old with non-small cell lung cancer.

This clonotype was recorded many times. This chain connects TRBV5-5 to TRBJ2-2; no definite D call. V lost 0 bases and J lost 6, with 9 bases in between. This CDR3 is built from 14 residues. Germline lookup yields CDR1 SGHKS and CDR2 YYEKEE (reference sequence). Here the CDR3 reads CASSLARVAGELFF. In DNA, the CDR3 is TGTGCCAGCAGCTTGGCCCGGGTTGCCGGGGAGCTGTTTTTT.

A word on this clonotype: Possible read error: a much larger clone is one base away. In this CDR3 the conserved last residue, phenylalanine or tryptophan, is missing, so a read error is likely. The chain carries TRBV6-2 or TRBV6-3 and TRBJ2-5; D might be TRBD1 (6 bases). The V gene's germline CDR1 is MNHEY and CDR2 SVGEGT. The CDR3 is 15 amino acids. Between the trimmed V and J ends, which lost 6 bases and 4 bases, there was a span of 18 bases. The CDR3, as DNA: TGTGCCAGCAGATCCCTCTTGTGGGGGCCAGAGACCCAGTACCTC. It is translated as CASRSLLWGPETQYL.

The CDR3 DNA reads as TGTGCCAGCACCTCAGAGAGACGTTCACCCCTCCACTTT. Its protein product is CASTSERRSPLHF. This sequence joins TRBV11-2 and TRBJ1-6; D remains ambiguous. The CDR3 runs 13 residues. Germline V gives CDR1 SGHAT, CDR2 FQNNGV. V was trimmed by 7 bases and J by 9 bases, leaving 13 bases between them.

This clonotype was counted ten times or more. V gene TRBV6-1 combines with J gene TRBJ2-1; D is unresolved. V was shortened by 8 bases and J by 5 bases, with 4 bases between the two germline ends. Germline-derived CDR1 and CDR2 are MNHNS and SASEGT. The CDR3 runs 10 residues. The CDR3 DNA is TGTGCCAGCGGTAACAATGAGCAGTTCTTC. This translates into CASGNNEQFF.

The chain uses TRBV5-6 and TRBJ1-2; 8 bases match TRBD1. Trimming removed 7 bases from V and 3 bases from J; junction bases left unmatched: 11. The germline gives CDR1 SGHDT, CDR2 YYEEEE. The CDR3 totals 15 residues. CDR3 region: CASGVRDRGYYGYTF. The DNA for the CDR3 is TGTGCCAGCGGCGTACGAGACAGGGGTTACTATGGCTACACCTTC.

This clonotype was recorded once. One end of the junction varies from germline; a read error may be responsible. V usage is TRBV11-2 and J usage is TRBJ2-3; 7 nucleotides agree with TRBD2. Looked up from germline, CDR1 is SGHAT and CDR2 is FQNNGV. CDR3 length equals 14 residues. The CDR3: CVSSSMTSTDTQYF. As DNA, the CDR3 is TGTGTCAGCAGCTCGATGACTAGCACGGATACACAGTATTTT.

The V and J genes are TRBV29-1 and TRBJ1-2, with TRBD1 as a possible D gene (6 bases). This CDR3 contains 15 residues. The germline CDR1 and CDR2 sequences are SQVTM and ANQGSEA. V was clipped by 7 bases and J by 8 bases, with 26 bases between them. Written as DNA, the CDR3 is TGCAGCGCTCTACCCCCAACGTCGACAGGTGGCGGCTACACCTTC. Translation: CSALPPTSTGGGYTF.

Worth noting for this clonotype: This is likely a read error, given that the CDR3 carries no conserved phenylalanine or tryptophan at its end. The chain's CDR3 is CSASVWQGNHEQYS. DNA of the CDR3: TGCAGTGCTAGTGTCTGGCAGGGGAACCACGAGCAGTACTCC. V gene TRBV20-1 combines with J gene TRBJ2-7, with D possibly being TRBD1 (6 bases). The CDR3 is 14 residues long. Germline V gene sequence: CDR1 DFQATT, CDR2 SNEGSKA (reference sequence). Trimming took off 3 bases at V and 5 bases at J, with 17 bases between the two ends.

As for this clonotype: Compared with germline, one end of the junction differs, possibly owing to a read error. CDR3 residues: CTSSLVSNSYKQYF. CDR3 coding DNA: TGTACCAGTAGCTTAGTCTCAAACTCCTACAAGCAGTACTTC. This chain connects TRBV11-2 to TRBJ2-7; D call uncertain. Germline V gene lookup returns CDR1 SGHAT and CDR2 FQNNGV. The CDR3 is 14 residues long. The variable domain in full, completed from reference TRBV11-2 and TRBJ2-7, reads EAGVAQSPRYKIIEKRQSVAFWCNPISGHATLYWYQQILGQGPKLLIQFQNNGVVDDSQLPKDRFSAERLKGVDSTLKIQPAKLEDSAVYLCTSSLVSNSYKQYFGPGTRLTVT.

A note on this clonotype: One end of the junction does not line up with germline, which may come from a read error. The chain is built from TRBV5-1 and TRBJ2-5; TRBD2 matches 7 bases. CDR3 length: 17 amino acids. CDR1 SGHRS and CDR2 YFSETQ come from the germline V gene. The CDR3 protein is CASSLYPSGLYQETQYF. The CDR3 DNA follows: TGCGCTAGCAGCTTGTACCCTAGCGGATTGTACCAAGAGACCCAGTACTTC.

The count of this clonotype is one. This likely comes from a read error, as the CDR3 has no conserved phenylalanine or tryptophan at its end. The chain joins TRBV29-1 to TRBJ2-5, with D possibly TRBD1 on 5 matching bases. Germline V gene sequence: CDR1 SQVTM, CDR2 ANQGSEA. The CDR3 consists of 13 residues. V shed 3 bases and J shed 3 bases, with 11 bases lying between them. CDR3 amino acids: CSVESRQKETQYI. CDR3 DNA: TGCAGCGTTGAGTCCCGACAGAAAGAGACCCAGTACATT.

This clonotype came up many times. The V call is TRBV5-1, the J call TRBJ2-7; D is unclear. The ends were cut back, 5 bases at V and 3 bases at J, with 6 bases in the middle. CDR1 SGHRS and CDR2 YFSETQ come from the germline V gene. CDR3 length: 11 amino acids. Here the CDR3 reads CASSQNYEQYF. The CDR3 nucleotides read TGCGCCAGCAGTCAGAACTACGAGCAGTACTTC.

As for this clonotype: It is likely a read error, because the conserved phenylalanine at the end of the CDR3 is missing. No DNA is shown, since the ends of the CDR3 on it are uncertain; the CDR3 is the one TCRdb lists. V and J are TRBV4-2 and TRBJ2-3; the table's D call of TRBD1 was not tested on the DNA. Germline V gives CDR1 LGHNA, CDR2 YNFKEQ. The CDR3 length equals 19 residues, ends included. Here the CDR3 reads CASSHLAHTGQSSPGTHYV.

About this clonotype itself: The CDR3 end shows no conserved phenylalanine or tryptophan, and so a read error is likely. CDR3 sequence: CASSLNYPQGTGIYDQYY. The CDR3 DNA reads TGTGCCAGCAGCTTAAACTATCCCCAGGGGACAGGGATCTACGATCAGTACTAT. V and J are TRBV11-2 and TRBJ2-7; 9 bases are a match to TRBD1. Germline CDR1 reads SGHAT; CDR2 reads FQNNGV. This CDR3 has 18 residues.

This clonotype appeared once. Likely a read error: the CDR3 ends without its conserved phenylalanine or tryptophan. V and J are TRBV11-2 and TRBJ1-1; no clear D gene. With 1 base removed from V and 3 bases from J, the gap between germline ends came to 15 bases. Germline V gene sequence: CDR1 SGHAT, CDR2 FQNNGV. The CDR3 runs to 16 residues. CDR3 residues: CASSLGSGLADTEAFI. CDR3 in DNA: TGTGCCAGCAGCTTAGGGTCAGGCCTGGCGGACACTGAAGCTTTCATA.